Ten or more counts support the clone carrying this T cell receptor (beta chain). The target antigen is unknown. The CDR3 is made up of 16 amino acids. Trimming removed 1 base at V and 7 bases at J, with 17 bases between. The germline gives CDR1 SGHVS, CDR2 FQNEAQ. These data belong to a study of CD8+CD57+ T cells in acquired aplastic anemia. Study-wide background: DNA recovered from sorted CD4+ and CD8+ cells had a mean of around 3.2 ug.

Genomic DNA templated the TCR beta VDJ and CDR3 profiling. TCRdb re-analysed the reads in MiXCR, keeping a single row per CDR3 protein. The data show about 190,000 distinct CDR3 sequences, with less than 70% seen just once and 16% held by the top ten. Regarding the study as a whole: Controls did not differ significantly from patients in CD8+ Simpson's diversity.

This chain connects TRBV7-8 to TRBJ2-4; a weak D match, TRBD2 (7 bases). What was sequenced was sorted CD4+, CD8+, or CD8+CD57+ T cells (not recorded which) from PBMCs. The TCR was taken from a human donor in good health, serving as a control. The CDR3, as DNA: TGTGCCAGCAGCTTAGACATCCGGGGGGCAGGTAACATTCAGTACTTC. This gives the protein CASSLDIRGAGNIQYF.